This entry lists 10 T cell receptor beta chains sequenced from one sample in a study of cytomegalovirus exposure and HLA in healthy donors. The PCR ran on 60 Vbeta and 13 Jbeta primers. TCRdb's copy holds only in-frame clones and misses some; the assay was immunoSEQ multiplex PCR. This sample has some 160,000 clones; about 80% occur once, and the top ten carry over 2%. Sequenced sample: PBMCs. The receptors originated from a man aged 55 to 70 in good health and CMV-seronegative.

V gene TRBV28 combines with J gene TRBJ2-7; 8 positions agree with TRBD2. Germline V gives CDR1 MDHEN, CDR2 SYDVKM. The trim removed 5 bases at V and 2 bases at J, leaving 8 bases unmatched. CDR3 length equals 15 residues. Written as DNA, the CDR3 is TGTGCCAGCAGTCCACAAGCGGGAGTGCCCTACGAGCAGTACTTC. This codes for CASSPQAGVPYEQYF.

In DNA, the CDR3 is TGTGCCAGCAGCTTGGGGACAGGGTATGAGACCCAGTACTTC. It translates to CASSLGTGYETQYF. V usage is TRBV5-8 and J usage is TRBJ2-5; 8 nucleotides agree with TRBD1. Germline loops: CDR1 SGHTS, CDR2 YDEGEE. CDR3 size: 14 residues. V shed 0 bases and J 5 bases; nucleotides not matched to a gene: 3.

This chain uses TRBV2 with TRBJ1-3; 9 nucleotides agree with TRBD1. The V and J ends lost 6 bases and 4 bases, in that order; junction bases with no gene match: 7. Germline-derived CDR1 and CDR2 are SNHLY and FYNNEI. This CDR3 region has 15 residues. In DNA, the CDR3 is TGTGCCAGCAGCCTCGGACAGGGGTTAGGAAACACCATATATTTT. The encoded protein is CASSLGQGLGNTIYF.

This chain uses TRBV7-8 with TRBJ1-4, with 7 nucleotides matching TRBD1. The CDR3 sequence is 13 residues long. The germline V gene encodes CDR1 SGHVS and CDR2 FQNEAQ. Losses at the gene ends were 1 base for V and 8 bases for J; bases not matched to a gene: 1. The CDR3 here is CASSLGQGEKLFF. The CDR3 bases are TGTGCCAGCAGCTTAGGACAGGGAGAAAAACTGTTTTTT.

In its sample, this clone was seen once. The genes are TRBV9 and TRBJ2-3; 7 bases match TRBD1. This CDR3 spans 15 amino acids. V shed 1 base and J 4 bases; nucleotides not matched to a gene: 6. CDR1 and CDR2 (germline): SGDLS, YYNGEE. CDR3 sequence: CASSVRGPESDTQYF. The CDR3 bases are TGTGCCAGCAGCGTAAGGGGGCCAGAATCAGATACGCAGTATTTT.

V and J are TRBV29-1 and TRBJ2-7; D ambiguous. From germline, CDR1 is SQVTM and CDR2 ANQGSEA. The V end lost 4 bases, the J end lost 3 bases, and 7 bases lay between the germline ends. This CDR3 spans 11 amino acids. CDR3 region: CSVVDNYEQYF. The CDR3 nucleotides are TGCAGCGTTGTCGACAACTACGAGCAGTACTTC.

The V gene is TRBV7-2, the J gene TRBJ2-7; no clear D gene. V was trimmed by 6 bases and J by 4 bases, leaving 10 bases between them. The CDR3 extends over 12 amino acids. Germline CDR1 is SGHTA and CDR2 is FQGNSA. CDR3 protein: CASRSGGYEQYF. CDR3 in DNA: TGTGCCAGCAGGAGTGGCGGATACGAGCAGTACTTC.

The V and J genes are TRBV28 and TRBJ2-7; 8 nucleotides line up with TRBD2. This CDR3 has 15 amino acids. In germline, CDR1 is MDHEN, CDR2 SYDVKM. V lost 6 bases, J lost 4 bases, and 11 bases stayed unmatched. The CDR3: CASSPTLAGRYEQYF. The CDR3 DNA reads TGTGCCAGCAGCCCGACATTAGCGGGAAGGTACGAGCAGTACTTC.

The chain combines TRBV5-4 with TRBJ2-1; 12 bases agree with TRBD1. The length of the CDR3 is 16 residues. Trimming at V came to 0 bases and at J to 4 bases, leaving 2 bases not matched to a gene. CDR1 is SGHNT and CDR2 is YYREEE in the germline V gene (reference sequence). CDR3: CASSLGGQGAYNEQFF. The CDR3 DNA sequence: TGTGCCAGCAGCTTGGGGGGACAGGGGGCTTACAATGAGCAGTTCTTC.

The V call is TRBV29-1, the J call TRBJ1-1, with D possibly being TRBD1 (6 bases). There are 11 residues in the CDR3. The germline CDR1 and CDR2 sequences are SQVTM and ANQGSEA. The V end was cut by 4 bases, the J end by 7 bases, with 10 bases between. CDR3 sequence reads: CSVGTAIEAFF. CDR3 bases: TGCAGCGTTGGGACAGCCATTGAAGCTTTCTTT.